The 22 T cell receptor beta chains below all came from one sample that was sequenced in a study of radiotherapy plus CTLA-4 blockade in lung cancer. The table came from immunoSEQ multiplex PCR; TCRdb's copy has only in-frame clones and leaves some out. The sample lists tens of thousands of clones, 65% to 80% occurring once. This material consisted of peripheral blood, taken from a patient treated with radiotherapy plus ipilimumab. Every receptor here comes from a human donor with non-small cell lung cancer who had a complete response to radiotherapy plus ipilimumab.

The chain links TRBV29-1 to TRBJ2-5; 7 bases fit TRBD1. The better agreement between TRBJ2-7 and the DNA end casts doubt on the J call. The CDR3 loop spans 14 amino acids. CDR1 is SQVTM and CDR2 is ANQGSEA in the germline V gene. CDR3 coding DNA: TGCAGCGTTGAAACGACAGGGACAGACTACGAGCAGTACTTC. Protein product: CSVETTGTDYEQYF.

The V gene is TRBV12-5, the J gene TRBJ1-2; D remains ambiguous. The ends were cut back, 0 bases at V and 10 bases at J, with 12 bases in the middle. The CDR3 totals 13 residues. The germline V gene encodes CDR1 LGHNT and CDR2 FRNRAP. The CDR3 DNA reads TGTGCTAGTGGTTTGGTACGAAACTTAGACTACACCTTC. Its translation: CASGLVRNLDYTF.

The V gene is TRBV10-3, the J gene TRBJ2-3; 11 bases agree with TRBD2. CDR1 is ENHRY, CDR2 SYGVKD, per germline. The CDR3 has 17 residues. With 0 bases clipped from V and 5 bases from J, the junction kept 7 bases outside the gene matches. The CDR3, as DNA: TGTGCCATCAGTGAGTCTGGTAGCGGGAGGGTTGGAGATACGCAGTATTTT. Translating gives CAISESGSGRVGDTQYF.

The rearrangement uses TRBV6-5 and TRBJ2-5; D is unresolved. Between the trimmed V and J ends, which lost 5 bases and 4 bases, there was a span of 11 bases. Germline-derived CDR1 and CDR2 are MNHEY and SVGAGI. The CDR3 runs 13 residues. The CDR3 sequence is CASSETVGETQYF. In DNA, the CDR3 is TGTGCCAGCAGTGAAACAGTAGGAGAGACCCAGTACTTC.

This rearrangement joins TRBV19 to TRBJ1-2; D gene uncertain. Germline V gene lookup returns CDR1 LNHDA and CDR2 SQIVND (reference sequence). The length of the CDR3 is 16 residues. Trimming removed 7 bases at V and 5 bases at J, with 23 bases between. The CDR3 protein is CASNAGGWGQPYGYTF. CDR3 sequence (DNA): TGTGCCAGTAACGCCGGAGGATGGGGTCAGCCATATGGCTACACCTTC.

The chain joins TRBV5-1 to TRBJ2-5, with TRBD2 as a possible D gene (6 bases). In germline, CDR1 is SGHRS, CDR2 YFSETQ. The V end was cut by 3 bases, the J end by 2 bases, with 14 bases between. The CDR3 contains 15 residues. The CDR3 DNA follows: TGCGCCAGCAGCTGGGGCACGACTAGGCAAGAGACCCAGTACTTC. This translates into CASSWGTTRQETQYF.

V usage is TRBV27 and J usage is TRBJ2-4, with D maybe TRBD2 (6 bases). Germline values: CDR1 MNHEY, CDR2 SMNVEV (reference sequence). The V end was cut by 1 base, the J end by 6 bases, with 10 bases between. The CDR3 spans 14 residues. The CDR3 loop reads CASSLYRGGNIQYF. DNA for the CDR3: TGTGCCAGCAGTTTATACCGGGGAGGAAACATTCAGTACTTC.

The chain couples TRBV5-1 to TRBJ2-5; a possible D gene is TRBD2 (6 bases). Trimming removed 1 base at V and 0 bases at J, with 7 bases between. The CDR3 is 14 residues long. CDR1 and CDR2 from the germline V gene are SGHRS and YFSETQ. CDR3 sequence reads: CASSLWGDQETQYF. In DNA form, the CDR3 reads TGCGCCAGCAGCTTGTGGGGGGACCAAGAGACCCAGTACTTC.

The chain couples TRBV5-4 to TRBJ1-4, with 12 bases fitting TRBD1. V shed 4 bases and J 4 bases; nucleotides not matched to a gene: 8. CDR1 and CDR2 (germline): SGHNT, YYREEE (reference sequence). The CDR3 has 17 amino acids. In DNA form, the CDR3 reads TGTGCCAGCAGCCTGGGACAGGGGGCGCTTTTTAATGAAAAACTGTTTTTT. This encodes CASSLGQGALFNEKLFF.

Here the CDR3 DNA reads TGTGCCAGCAACCGGGACAGGGTAGAAAAACTGTTTTTT. This gives the protein CASNRDRVEKLFF. This chain connects TRBV2 to TRBJ1-4; 9 bases are shared with TRBD1. Germline V gives CDR1 SNHLY, CDR2 FYNNEI. This CDR3 has 13 residues. The ends lost 7 bases at V and 8 bases at J; junction bases unmatched: 5. Looking up the rest from reference TRBV2 and TRBJ1-4 gives the full variable domain: EPEVTQTPSHQVTQMGQEVILRCVPISNHLYFYWYRQILGQKVEFLVSFYNNEISEKSEIFDDQFSVERPDGSNFTLKIRSTKLEDSAMYFCASNRDRVEKLFFGSGTQLSVL.

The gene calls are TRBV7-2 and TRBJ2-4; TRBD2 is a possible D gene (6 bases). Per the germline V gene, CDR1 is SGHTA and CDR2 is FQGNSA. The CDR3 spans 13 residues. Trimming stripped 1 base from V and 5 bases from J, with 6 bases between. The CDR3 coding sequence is TGTGCCAGCAGCTTAGGACTAGAAAACATTCAGTACTTC. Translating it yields CASSLGLENIQYF.

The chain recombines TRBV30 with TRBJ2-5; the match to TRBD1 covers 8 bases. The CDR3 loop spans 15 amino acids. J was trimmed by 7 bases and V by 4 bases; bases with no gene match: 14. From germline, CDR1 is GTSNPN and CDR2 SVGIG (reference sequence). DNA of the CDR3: TGTGCCTGGACAGGGGGCGAGGAGGATGGTGGGACCCAGTACTTC. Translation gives CAWTGGEEDGGTQYF.

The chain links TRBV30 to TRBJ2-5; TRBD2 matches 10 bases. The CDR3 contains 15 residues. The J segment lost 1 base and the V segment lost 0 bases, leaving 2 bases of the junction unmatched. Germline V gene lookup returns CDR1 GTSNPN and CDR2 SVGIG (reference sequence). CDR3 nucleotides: TGTGCCTGGAGTGTACCTAGCGGGAGCCAAGAGACCCAGTACTTC. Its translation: CAWSVPSGSQETQYF.

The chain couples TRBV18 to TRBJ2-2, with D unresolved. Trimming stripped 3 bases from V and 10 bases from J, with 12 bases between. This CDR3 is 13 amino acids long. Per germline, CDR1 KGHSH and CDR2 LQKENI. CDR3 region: CASSPTTSVELFF. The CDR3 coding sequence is TGTGCCAGCTCACCTACGACATCGGTGGAGCTGTTTTTT.

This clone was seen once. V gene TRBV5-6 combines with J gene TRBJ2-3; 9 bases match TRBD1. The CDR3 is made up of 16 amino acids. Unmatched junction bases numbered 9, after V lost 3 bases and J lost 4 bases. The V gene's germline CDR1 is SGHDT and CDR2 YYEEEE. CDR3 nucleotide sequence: TGTGCCAGCAGCTGGGGACAGGGAGACTCCTCAGATACGCAGTATTTT. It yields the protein CASSWGQGDSSDTQYF.

CDR3 in DNA: TGTGCCAGAAGGGGCAGGATCGGTTGGGACACTGAAGCTTTCTTT. Encoded protein: CARRGRIGWDTEAFF. The rearrangement uses TRBV5-3 and TRBJ1-1, with D unresolved. TRBV5-3 has ORF status, its function being uncertain. CDR3 length equals 15 residues. Trimming pared 5 bases from V and 3 bases from J, leaving 17 bases between.

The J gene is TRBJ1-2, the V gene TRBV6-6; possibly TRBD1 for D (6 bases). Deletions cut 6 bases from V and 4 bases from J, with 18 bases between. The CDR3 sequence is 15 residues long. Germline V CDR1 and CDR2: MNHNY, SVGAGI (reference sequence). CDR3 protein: CASSAEIRGAYGYTF. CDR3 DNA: TGTGCCAGCAGCGCTGAAATTCGGGGGGCCTATGGCTACACCTTC.

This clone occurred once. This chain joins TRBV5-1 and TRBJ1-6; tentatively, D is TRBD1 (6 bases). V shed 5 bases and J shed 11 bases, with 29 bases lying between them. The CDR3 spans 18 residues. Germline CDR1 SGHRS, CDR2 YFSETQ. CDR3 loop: CASSITPPGGGRGAPLHF. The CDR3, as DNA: TGCGCCAGCAGTATCACACCCCCCGGGGGCGGACGGGGGGCACCCCTCCACTTT.

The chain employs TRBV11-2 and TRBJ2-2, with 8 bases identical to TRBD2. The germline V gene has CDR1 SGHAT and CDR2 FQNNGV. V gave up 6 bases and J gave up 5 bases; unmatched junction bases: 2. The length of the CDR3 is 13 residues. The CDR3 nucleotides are TGTGCCAGCAGTACTAGCGGAACCGGGGAGCTGTTTTTT. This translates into CASSTSGTGELFF.

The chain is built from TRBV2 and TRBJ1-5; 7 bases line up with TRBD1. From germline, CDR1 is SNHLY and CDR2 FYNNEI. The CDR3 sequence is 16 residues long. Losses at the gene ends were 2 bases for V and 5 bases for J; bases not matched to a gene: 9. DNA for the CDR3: TGTGCCAGCAGTGAAACCGGGACAGCCCAAGATCAGCCCCAGCATTTT. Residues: CASSETGTAQDQPQHF.

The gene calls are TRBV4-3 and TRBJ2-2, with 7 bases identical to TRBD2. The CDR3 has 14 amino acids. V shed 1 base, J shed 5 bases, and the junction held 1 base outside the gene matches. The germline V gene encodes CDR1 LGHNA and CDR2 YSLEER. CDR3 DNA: TGCGCCAGCAGCCAAGGGGAGGGAACCGGGGAGCTGTTTTTT. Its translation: CASSQGEGTGELFF.

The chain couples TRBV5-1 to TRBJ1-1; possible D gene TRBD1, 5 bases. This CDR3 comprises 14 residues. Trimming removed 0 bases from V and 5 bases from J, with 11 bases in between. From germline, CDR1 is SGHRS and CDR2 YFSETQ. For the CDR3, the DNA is TGCGCCAGCAGCTTGGAGCGGGGGAGGACTGAAGCTTTCTTT. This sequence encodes CASSLERGRTEAFF.